This T cell receptor (beta chain) was obtained from a study of blood T cell repertoires in COVID-19. About the study: PBMCs, B-cell-depleted T cells, or T cells provided the cDNA or gDNA that made up the material.

V lost 4 bases and J lost 2, with 12 bases in between. CDR1 GTSNPN and CDR2 SVGIG come from the germline V gene (reference sequence). CDR3 length: 15 amino acids. Clinical history as reported by participants underpinned cohort assignment. The table came from immunoSEQ multiplex PCR; TCRdb's copy has only in-frame clones and leaves some out. The sample consists of about 220,000 clones, approximately 82% of them appearing once. The sample consisted of PBMCs or T cells enriched from blood (not recorded which). This chain joins TRBV30 and TRBJ1-6; D gene ambiguous. The clonotype originates from a man aged 35 to 55 who had recovered from COVID-19. This CDR3 is CAWTLTGTYNSPLHF. Here the CDR3 DNA reads TGTGCCTGGACCCTAACGGGAACCTATAATTCACCCCTCCACTTT.